This TCR beta chain was profiled in a study of identical twins (TCRdb year 2016). For the wider study: To test whether fetal clonotypes persist, this study deep-sequenced TCR alpha and beta repertoires from monozygotic twins, from unrelated adults of various ages, and from cord blood. To rule out contamination, replicate twin experiments were performed at different times with different library preparation protocols. Summary of the overall study and its limitations: A weaker excess of twin sharing was found in beta out-of-frame sequences because the signal-to-noise ratio was lowered by fewer shared sequences. Out-of-frame TCR alpha sequences shared between twins showed an excess of low generation-probability sequences compared with coincidental sharing between unrelated individuals. Recombination models systematically underestimated out-of-frame TCR alpha sharing in monozygotic twins but agreed with sharing between unrelated individuals. Fewer insertions were carried by abundant cord blood beta clonotypes; a weaker similar trend was observed in young adult naive repertoires, while no such trend was observed in memory repertoires. Because the same donors could not be followed over many years, the conclusions relied on cross-sectional statistical analysis. Invariant T cells such as MAIT and iNKT could partly confound zero-insertion analyses, though diverse VJ usage argued against this for most clonotypes.

Receptor amplification or capture employed 5' RACE. Data came from an Illumina HiSeq 2000. Template switching introduced a universal primer binding site; the final cDNA contained a unique molecular identifier, enabling accurate counting of TCR cDNA molecules. First-strand cDNA for TCR alpha and beta chains was synthesized from specific primers in the conserved constant-segment region. Each cDNA library was double barcoded, with a SMART-Mk sample barcode plus Illumina barcodes, to control for contamination. TruSeq adapter sequences and Illumina sample barcodes were added in two successive PCR steps. The TCR alpha and beta cDNA libraries were sequenced on the Illumina HiSeq platform using custom primers. As for how the authors treated the data: Unique molecular identifiers were extracted from raw reads with MiGEC, and CDR3 positions were determined with MiXCR. Recombination models were inferred per individual with the repgenHMM and IGoR tools using an EM algorithm. Shared clonotypes were analyzed with the tcR package in R, and sharing was normalized by the product of cloneset sizes. Out-of-frame nonproductive sequences were analyzed to study raw recombination free of thymic and clonal selection effects. The raw public reads went through TCRdb reprocessing: fastp at Q25, MiXCR clone calling, in-frame beta chains kept. Each entry merges the rows of one CDR3 protein and shows their most common DNA and genes. TCRdb, rather than the study authors, made the V and J calls. The sample table records around 220,000 distinct CDR3 sequences; about 14% of these occur just once. Around 9.5% of the sample belongs to the ten largest clones.

All donors were healthy Caucasians. Miltenyi CD45RO+ enrichment and human naive T-cell isolation kits were used to isolate memory (CD45RO+) and naive T cells from PBMC. About this clonotype itself: Its recognized antigen is unknown. No much larger clone is present one base from it, and per-base qualities are unavailable.

The clonotype originates from a woman younger than 35 in good health. The sample consisted of memory (CD45RO+) T cells sorted from blood. Per the publication, the cell subset or site label means: CD45RO+ enriched T cells.

Here the CDR3 is given as CASSEASKNIQYF. At the DNA level, the sequence is TGTGCCAGTAGTGAAGCTTCCAAAAACATTCAGTACTTC. Recombination linked TRBV19 to TRBJ2-4; the D gene is not confidently resolved. CDR3 length: 13 amino acids, cysteine to phenylalanine. Of the read, only the CDR3 DNA is kept; its 39 bases are in frame from base 1. In the germline V gene (reference sequence), CDR1 corresponds to LNHDA and CDR2 to SQIVND. V sheds 5 bases and J sheds 2 bases, leaving 7 bases between their ends.